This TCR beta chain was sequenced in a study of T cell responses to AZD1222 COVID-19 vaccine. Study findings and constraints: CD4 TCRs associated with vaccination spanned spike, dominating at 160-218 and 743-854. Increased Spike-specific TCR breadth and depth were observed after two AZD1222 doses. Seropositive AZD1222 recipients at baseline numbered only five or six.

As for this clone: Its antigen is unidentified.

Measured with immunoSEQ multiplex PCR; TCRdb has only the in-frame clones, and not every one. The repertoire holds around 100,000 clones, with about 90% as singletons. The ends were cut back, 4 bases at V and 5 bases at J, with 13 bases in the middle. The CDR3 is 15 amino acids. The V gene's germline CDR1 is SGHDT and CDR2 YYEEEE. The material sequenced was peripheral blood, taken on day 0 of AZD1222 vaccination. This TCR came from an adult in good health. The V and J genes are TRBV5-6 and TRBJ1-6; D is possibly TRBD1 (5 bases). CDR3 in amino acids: CASSPRDRDNSPLHF. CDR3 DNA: TGTGCCAGCAGCCCTCGCGACAGAGATAATTCACCCCTCCACTTT.